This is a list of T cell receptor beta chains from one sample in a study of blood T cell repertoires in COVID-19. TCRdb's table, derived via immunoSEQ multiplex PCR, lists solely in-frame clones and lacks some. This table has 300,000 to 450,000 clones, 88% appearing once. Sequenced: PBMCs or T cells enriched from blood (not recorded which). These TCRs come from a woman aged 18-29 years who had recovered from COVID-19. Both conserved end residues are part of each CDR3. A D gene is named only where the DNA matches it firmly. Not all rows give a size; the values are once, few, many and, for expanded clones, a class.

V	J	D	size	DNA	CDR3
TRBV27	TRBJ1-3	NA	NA	TGTGCCAGCAACACCGTAGGGGCTCCACACTCTGGAAACACCATATATTTT	CASNTVGAPHSGNTIYF
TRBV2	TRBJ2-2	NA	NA	TGTGCCAGCAGTGATGCTAGATCACCAGACACCGGGGAGCTGTTTTTT	CASSDARSPDTGELFF
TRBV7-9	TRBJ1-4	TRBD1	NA	TGTGCCAGCAGCCCTAGACAGGGGGCCTCGACTAATGAAAAACTGTTTTTT	CASSPRQGASTNEKLFF
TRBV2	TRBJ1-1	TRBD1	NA	TGTGCCAGGAACAGGGGGCTTGGATTGAACACTGAAGCTTTCTTT	CARNRGLGLNTEAFF
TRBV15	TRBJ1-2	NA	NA	TGTGCCACCAGCAGCGAGGGGTCCGGGGGCTATGGCTACACCTTC	CATSSEGSGGYGYTF
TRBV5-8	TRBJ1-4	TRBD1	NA	TGTGCCAGCAGCTCTCAGGGGGCGAAGGAAAAACTGTTTTTT	CASSSQGAKEKLFF
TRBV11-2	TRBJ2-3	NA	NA	TGTGCCAGCAGCTTAGTAGCGGCTAGCACAGATACGCAGTATTTT	CASSLVAASTDTQYF
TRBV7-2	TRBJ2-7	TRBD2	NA	TGTGCCAGCAGCTTAGGACTAGCGGGGGGCCTTTTCTACGAGCAGTACTTC	CASSLGLAGGLFYEQYF
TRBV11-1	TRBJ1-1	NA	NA	TGTGCCAGCAGACCGACAGGGAACACTGAAGCTTTCTTT	CASRPTGNTEAFF
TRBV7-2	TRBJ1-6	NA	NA	TGTGCCAGCAGCGCACACCTCAATTCACCCCTCCACTTT	CASSAHLNSPLHF
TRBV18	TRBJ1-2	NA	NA	TGTGCCAGCTCACAATCCCGACAGGAGACGGTCTATGGCTACACCTTC	CASSQSRQETVYGYTF
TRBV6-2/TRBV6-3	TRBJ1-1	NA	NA	TGTGCCAGCAGTTCAGGCTCCCTGAACACTGAAGCTTTCTTT	CASSSGSLNTEAFF
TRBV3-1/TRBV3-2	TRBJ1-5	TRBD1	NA	TGTGCCAGCAGCCACACAGGGGGCTCGAGTCAGCCCCAGCATTTT	CASSHTGGSSQPQHF
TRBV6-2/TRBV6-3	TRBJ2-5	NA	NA	TGTGCCAGCAGTTACTCACCTCCGGCTAGCAACAAGGAGACCCAGTACTTC	CASSYSPPASNKETQYF
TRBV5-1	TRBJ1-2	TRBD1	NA	TGCGCCAGCAGCGGGACAGGGGATGGCTACACCTTC	CASSGTGDGYTF
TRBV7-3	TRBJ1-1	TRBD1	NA	TGTGCCAGCAGCTTAGTACAGGGGGCCGCTGAAGCTTTCTTT	CASSLVQGAAEAFF
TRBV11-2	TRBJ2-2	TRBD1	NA	TGTGCCAGCAGCTTCCTGACAGGGCGGAAAACCGGGGAGCTGTTTTTT	CASSFLTGRKTGELFF
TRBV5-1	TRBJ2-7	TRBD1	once	TGCGCCAGCAGCTTGTTGGGACAGGGGTCCTACGAGCAGTACTTC	CASSLLGQGSYEQYF
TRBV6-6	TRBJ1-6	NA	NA	TGTGCCAGCAGCTTCAGGGATAGCAATAATTCACCCCTCCACTTT	CASSFRDSNNSPLHF
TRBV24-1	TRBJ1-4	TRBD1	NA	TGTGCCACCAGTGACTCGGACAGGGTTAATGAAAAACTGTTTTTT	CATSDSDRVNEKLFF
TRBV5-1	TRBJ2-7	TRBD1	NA	TGCGCCAGCAACGTGGGGGACAGGGGCTACGAGCAGTACTTC	CASNVGDRGYEQYF
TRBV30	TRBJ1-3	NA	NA	TGTGCCTGGAGGTGGGACAAGTCTGGAAACACCATATATTTT	CAWRWDKSGNTIYF
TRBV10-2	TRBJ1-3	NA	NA	TGCGCCAGCAGTGAAATAGGACGCGGGTCTGGAAACACCATATATTTT	CASSEIGRGSGNTIYF
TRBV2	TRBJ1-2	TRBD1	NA	TGTGCCAGCACCTCGGGACAGGTCTACTATGGCTACACCTTC	CASTSGQVYYGYTF
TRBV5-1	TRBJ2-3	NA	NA	TGCGCCAGCAGCCCCACGGGGAGGACCGATACGCAGTATTTT	CASSPTGRTDTQYF
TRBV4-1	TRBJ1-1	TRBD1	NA	TGCGCCAGCAGCCAAGAAGGGACAGCTACTCTAGACACTGAAGCTTTCTTT	CASSQEGTATLDTEAFF
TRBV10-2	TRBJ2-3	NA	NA	TGCGCCAGCACCGAGGTGTTCACAGATACGCAGTATTTT	CASTEVFTDTQYF
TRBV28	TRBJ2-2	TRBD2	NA	TGTGCCAGCAGTCTACTAGCGGGGGCGGGCACCGGGGAGCTGTTTTTT	CASSLLAGAGTGELFF
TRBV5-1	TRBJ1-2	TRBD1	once	TGCGCCAGCAGCCCAACGGACAGGGGAGGCGGCTACACCTTC	CASSPTDRGGGYTF
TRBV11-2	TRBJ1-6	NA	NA	TGTGCCAGCAGCTTAGAAGACAGGCCTAATTCACCCCTCCACTTT	CASSLEDRPNSPLHF
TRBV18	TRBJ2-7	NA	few	TGTGCCAGCTCACCAACCGCAGGGACAATATACGAGCAGTACTTC	CASSPTAGTIYEQYF
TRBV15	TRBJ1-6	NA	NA	TGTGCCACCAGCAGAGATTTAGGGCAGGGGTATAATTCACCCCTCCACTTT	CATSRDLGQGYNSPLHF
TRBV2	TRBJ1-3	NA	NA	TGTGCCAGCTTCGAACCAGGGAACCCCGAGACTGGAAACACCATATATTTT	CASFEPGNPETGNTIYF
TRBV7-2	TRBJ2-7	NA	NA	TGTGCCAGCAGCTTCGGGGTAGCCTACGAGCAGTACTTC	CASSFGVAYEQYF
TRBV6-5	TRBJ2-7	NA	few	TGTGCCAGCAGTTACTTGACAGGAGCCTACGAGCAGTACTTC	CASSYLTGAYEQYF
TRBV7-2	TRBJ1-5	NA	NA	TGTGCCAGCAGCTTAGGTGGCTTGCCGCCCCAGCATTTT	CASSLGGLPPQHF
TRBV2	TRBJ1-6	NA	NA	TGTGCCAGCAAAGGGGAGGACTCCTATAATTCACCCCTCCACTTT	CASKGEDSYNSPLHF
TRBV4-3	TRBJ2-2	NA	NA	TGCGCCAGCAGCCCCACGGCGGGGAGCACCGGGGAGCTGTTTTTT	CASSPTAGSTGELFF
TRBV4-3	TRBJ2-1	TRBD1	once	TGCGCCAGCAGCCAAAGTCGGACAGGGATTAGTGAGCAGTTCTTC	CASSQSRTGISEQFF
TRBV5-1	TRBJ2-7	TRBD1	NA	TGCGCCAGCAGGATACAGGGGGCCTACGAGCAGTACTTC	CASRIQGAYEQYF
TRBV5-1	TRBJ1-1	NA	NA	TGCGCCAGCAGCTTCCCCGGGGGGGCCGGCACTGAAGCTTTCTTT	CASSFPGGAGTEAFF
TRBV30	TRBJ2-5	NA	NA	TGTGCCTGGAGAGTACATGGGGCCCAAGAGACCCAGTACTTC	CAWRVHGAQETQYF